This T cell receptor beta chain emerged from a study of OX40 agonist ivuxolimab in advanced cancers. Study at large: Dose-escalation patients suffered from hepatocellular carcinoma, melanoma, renal cell or head and neck cancer.

The data were produced by immunoSEQ multiplex PCR, yet TCRdb's version contains in-frame clones alone and is incomplete. The table records about 46,000 clones, approximately 88% of them present only once. The CDR3 extends over 15 amino acids. V shed 1 base and J 4 bases; nucleotides not matched to a gene: 5. The germline V gene has CDR1 MNHNS and CDR2 SASEGT. This clone came up once. Material: CD4+ or CD8+ T cells sorted from blood, obtained in a trial of the OX40 agonist ivuxolimab. This receptor was identified in an adult with an advanced solid tumor such as melanoma, head and neck, liver or kidney cancer. This chain uses TRBV6-1 with TRBJ2-3, with 7 bases matching TRBD2. The CDR3 DNA reads as TGTGCCAGCAGTGAAGGCGGGGGAAGAGCAGATACGCAGTATTTT. Translating gives CASSEGGGRADTQYF.